This paragraph covers one TCR beta chain sequence. Antigen: not known. The data originate from a study of shared clonotypes between healthy human individuals. Study results and limitations: A handful of donors shared around 5% of their naive CD4 clonotypes.

Germline CDR1 is SGHRS and CDR2 is YFSETQ. The CDR3 is 15 residues long. After removal of 3 bases from V and 3 bases from J, the junction contained 4 bases not matched to a gene. The assay was run at deep level. In the study's own analysis: Filtering was not the same, since immunoSEQ gave junction-only sequences without quality scores. Repertoires were generated with immunoSEQ multiplex PCR, while TCRdb's copy carries only in-frame clones and drops some. That table gives V, J and clone size, and the DNA gave D and trimming. The sample contains over 2 million clones, approximately 95% of which appear only once. CD4+ cells yielded CD45RA+ naive and CD45RA-negative memory subsets.

This sequence joins TRBV5-1 and TRBJ1-3; 9 nucleotides line up with TRBD1. The sequencing sample was made of naive CD4+ T cells sorted from blood. Subset indicated: CD45RA+ positively selected. The TCR originated in a man between 18 and 35 years old in good health. CDR3 amino acids: CASSSTGGRGNTIYF. The CDR3 DNA sequence: TGCGCCAGCAGCTCCACAGGGGGCCGTGGAAACACCATATATTTT. Combining the CDR3 with reference TRBV5-1 and TRBJ1-3 gives the whole variable domain KAGVTQTPRYLIKTRGQQVTLSCSPISGHRSVSWYQQTPGQGLQFLFEYFSETQRNKGNFPGRFSGRQFSNSRSEMNVSTLELGDSALYLCASSSTGGRGNTIYFGEGSWLTVV.